This T cell receptor (beta chain) was found in a study of T cells after yellow fever vaccination. Study overall: It was SMART-Seq v4 Ultra Low Input that prepared the fractions with low cell numbers. General observations from the study: Faster peaking, at day 5 versus 15, marked a secondary response that was weaker.

The V gene's germline CDR1 is KGHSH and CDR2 LQKENI. Trimming left V 3 bases short and J 2 bases short, with 11 bases between. The CDR3 totals 15 residues. TCRdb used MiXCR to reprocess the 5' RACE reads, holding one entry per CDR3 protein. The sample carries over 150,000 distinct CDR3 sequences, 5.5% to 7.5% recorded once. The table lists this clonotype with many counts. What it recognizes is unknown. Sequenced here: CD4+ T cells sorted from PBMCs, sampled on the day of the first yellow fever vaccination. The chain recombines TRBV18 with TRBJ2-1; tentatively, D is TRBD1 (7 bases). This clonotype was sampled from a man in his late teens or twenties who received the YFV17D yellow fever vaccine. CDR3 region: CASSPAGQTYNEQFF. CDR3 sequence (DNA): TGTGCCAGCTCACCCGCGGGACAGACCTACAATGAGCAGTTCTTC.